The 24 T cell receptor beta chains reported below all come from one sample, sequenced in a study of blood T cell repertoires in COVID-19. Profiling relied on immunoSEQ multiplex PCR, and the TCRdb table lists in-frame clones only, not all of them. The sample lists roughly 71,000 clones; approximately 82% were seen once. The sample consisted of peripheral blood. The receptors derive from a woman of 80 years or more with acute or convalescent COVID-19.

The chain is built from TRBV19 and TRBJ2-3; 11 nucleotides line up with TRBD2. There are 16 residues in the CDR3. Germline loops: CDR1 LNHDA, CDR2 SQIVND (reference sequence). J lost 9 bases, V lost 4 bases, and 12 bases had no gene match. CDR3: CASSTGLAASQGTQYF. The DNA for the CDR3 is TGTGCCAGTAGTACGGGACTAGCGGCGTCTCAGGGCACGCAGTATTTT.

The chain links TRBV19 to TRBJ2-1, with D possibly matching TRBD1 (6 bases). This CDR3 contains 15 residues. CDR1 LNHDA and CDR2 SQIVND come from the germline V gene (reference sequence). V gave up 5 bases and J gave up 5 bases, with 16 bases separating them. CDR3 nucleotide sequence: TGTGCCAGTAGTTCCTCAGGGGTTTGGAACAATGAGCAGTTCTTC. Its protein product is CASSSSGVWNNEQFF.

The chain uses TRBV5-1 and TRBJ2-5; 11 bases agree with TRBD1. This CDR3 comprises 17 residues. V lost 1 base, J lost 5 bases, and 10 bases stayed unmatched. CDR1 and CDR2 from the germline V gene are SGHRS and YFSETQ. As DNA, the CDR3 is TGCGCCAGCAGCTTGAACTTCGGGACAGGGGGATTGGAGACCCAGTACTTC. This encodes CASSLNFGTGGLETQYF.

The chain has TRBV5-4 and TRBJ2-6; 8 bases line up with TRBD1. Trimming took 5 bases from V and 0 from J; bases not matched to a gene: 13. The CDR3 spans 19 residues. Germline V lookup: CDR1 SGHNT, CDR2 YYREEE (reference sequence). CDR3 amino acids: CASSWGRGPLGSGANVLTF. CDR3 nucleotide sequence: TGTGCCAGCAGTTGGGGCAGGGGGCCTCTCGGCTCTGGGGCCAACGTCCTGACTTTC.

This chain uses TRBV18 with TRBJ2-3, with 10 positions matching TRBD2. CDR1 KGHSH and CDR2 LQKENI come from the germline V gene. V lost 2 bases to trimming and J lost 2 bases; unmatched junction nucleotides: 7. The CDR3 runs to 17 residues. The CDR3 nucleotides are TGTGCCAGCTCACCAAGGCCTAGCGGGGGTAACACAGATACGCAGTATTTT. Its translation is CASSPRPSGGNTDTQYF.

This chain links TRBV10-3 with TRBJ2-7; TRBD2 matches 7 bases. The CDR3 is 11 amino acids. CDR1 is ENHRY and CDR2 is SYGVKD in the germline V gene. The junction had 6 bases not matched to a gene; V was cut back by 10 bases and J by 6 bases. CDR3 nucleotide sequence: TGTGCCACCTGGGGGGGTTCCGAGCAGTACTTC. Encoded protein: CATWGGSEQYF.

This chain uses TRBV6-5 with TRBJ1-1; TRBD1 matches 8 bases. V dropped 4 bases and J dropped 5; count of bases not matched to a gene: 3. This CDR3 comprises 13 residues. Per germline, CDR1 MNHEY and CDR2 SVGAGI. This CDR3 reads CASSLNRGTEAFF. CDR3 coding DNA: TGTGCCAGCAGTTTGAACAGGGGGACTGAAGCTTTCTTT.

This clone was found a few times. The chain couples TRBV7-7 to TRBJ2-7, with 8 bases that match TRBD2. V shed 5 bases, J shed 5 bases, and the junction held 8 bases outside the gene matches. Germline V CDR1 and CDR2: SSHAT, FNYEAQ (reference sequence). The CDR3 runs to 14 residues. The DNA of the CDR3 is TGTGCCAGCAGCGCGGGACTAGGGCCGCACGAGCAGTACTTC. Protein: CASSAGLGPHEQYF.

The rearrangement uses TRBV6-2 or TRBV6-3 and TRBJ1-1; D not resolved. The V and J ends lost 0 bases and 2 bases respectively, with 10 bases between them. This CDR3 has 15 amino acids. Germline V lookup: CDR1 MNHEY, CDR2 SVGEGT. CDR3 in DNA: TGTGCCAGCAGTTACTCGAGGGCTGGTAACACTGAAGCTTTCTTT. It codes for CASSYSRAGNTEAFF.

V is TRBV6-1 and J is TRBJ1-5, with 12 bases fitting TRBD1. The trim removed 3 bases at V and 6 bases at J, leaving 6 bases unmatched. The germline CDR1 and CDR2 sequences are MNHNS and SASEGT. The CDR3 totals 16 residues. The CDR3 sequence is CASSDRDRGQGQPQHF. CDR3 in DNA: TGTGCCAGCAGTGACCGGGACAGGGGGCAGGGTCAGCCCCAGCATTTT.

The chain couples TRBV24-1 to TRBJ1-1; D is possibly TRBD1 (6 bases). Trimming removed 4 bases from V and 4 bases from J, with 15 bases in between. The germline CDR1 and CDR2 sequences are KGHDR and SFDVKD. The CDR3 totals 15 residues. In DNA form, the CDR3 reads TGTGCCACCAGTGACCAACGGGGGGGCAGCACTGAAGCTTTCTTT. Amino acids: CATSDQRGGSTEAFF.

V usage is TRBV9 and J usage is TRBJ2-4; 8 bases map to TRBD1. The germline V gene encodes CDR1 SGDLS and CDR2 YYNGEE. The CDR3 runs to 11 residues. The V gene end was trimmed by 4 bases and the J gene end by 14 bases; junction bases not matched to a gene: 5. CDR3 coding DNA: TGTGCCAGCAGCAACGGACAGGGCGAGTACTTC. The encoded protein is CASSNGQGEYF.

V usage is TRBV5-1 and J usage is TRBJ2-7; TRBD2 matches 15 bases. Germline V gives CDR1 SGHRS, CDR2 YFSETQ. V gave up 4 bases and J gave up 0 bases; unmatched junction bases: 8. The CDR3 consists of 18 residues. CDR3 sequence: CASSTGLAGGLSSYEQYF. CDR3 in DNA: TGCGCCAGCAGCACGGGACTAGCGGGGGGTCTTAGCTCCTACGAGCAGTACTTC.

V is TRBV19 and J is TRBJ2-6; 7 bases agree with TRBD1. The CDR3 is 15 residues long. V shed 4 bases and J 2 bases; nucleotides not matched to a gene: 2. The germline V gene encodes CDR1 LNHDA and CDR2 SQIVND (reference sequence). CDR3 sequence reads: CASSTTGAGANVLTF. In nucleotides, the CDR3 is TGTGCCAGTAGTACAACAGGGGCTGGGGCCAACGTCCTGACTTTC.

V is TRBV6-5 and J is TRBJ2-7; 7 bases line up with TRBD1. The CDR3 runs to 16 residues. The trim removed 0 bases at V and 6 bases at J, leaving 11 bases unmatched. Germline CDR1 reads MNHEY; CDR2 reads SVGAGI. CDR3 DNA sequence: TGTGCCAGCAGTTACTCGAACGACAGGGTAGGTGGCGAGCAGTACTTC. Its translation: CASSYSNDRVGGEQYF.

This clone has only one observation. The V gene is TRBV5-1, the J gene TRBJ2-1, with D perhaps TRBD2 (5 bases). V lost 0 bases, J lost 8 bases, and 15 bases lay in between. This CDR3 spans 15 amino acids. In germline, CDR1 is SGHRS, CDR2 YFSETQ. The CDR3 sequence: CASSLAAERADEQFF. DNA for the CDR3: TGCGCCAGCAGCTTGGCTGCCGAGAGGGCGGATGAGCAGTTCTTC.

The V gene is TRBV10-3, the J gene TRBJ2-5; tentative D call: TRBD1 (5 bases). CDR3 size: 12 residues. Looked up from germline, CDR1 is ENHRY and CDR2 is SYGVKD. V shed 5 bases and J shed 2 bases, with 6 bases lying between them. The DNA of the CDR3 is TGTGCCATCAGTCAGGGTCAAGAGACCCAGTACTTC. Its translation is CAISQGQETQYF.

This chain joins TRBV3-1 (or the pseudogene TRBV3-2) and TRBJ2-3, with TRBD2 matching 10 bases. The germline V gene has CDR1 LGHDT and CDR2 YNNKEL (reference sequence). With V trimmed by 5 bases and J by 2 bases, 13 bases remained unmatched. The CDR3 has 18 amino acids. This CDR3 reads CASSKRSLAGAITDTQYF. The CDR3 nucleotides are TGTGCCAGCAGCAAGAGGAGTCTAGCGGGGGCCATCACAGATACGCAGTATTTT.

The chain links TRBV9 to TRBJ2-1; weak D call: TRBD1 (5 bases). Germline assignment: CDR1 SGDLS and CDR2 YYNGEE. This CDR3 has 17 residues. Between the trimmed V and J ends, which lost 4 bases and 0 bases, there was a span of 17 bases. This chain's CDR3 is CASSPTLRQSSYNEQFF. Here the CDR3 DNA reads TGTGCCAGCAGCCCTACCCTCCGACAGAGCTCCTACAATGAGCAGTTCTTC.

This clone is a singleton in its sample. J is TRBJ1-1 and V is TRBV18; D remains unclear. Germline assignment: CDR1 KGHSH and CDR2 LQKENI. The CDR3 runs 12 residues. V lost 1 base and J 4 bases, leaving 4 bases between the germline ends. CDR3: CASSPQSTEAFF. CDR3 in DNA: TGTGCCAGCTCACCACAGAGCACTGAAGCTTTCTTT.

This clone was seen once. This chain joins TRBV21-1 and TRBJ2-7; TRBD1, the table's D call, lacks a check against the DNA. TRBV21-1 is deemed a pseudogene. The CDR3 runs to 18 residues. CDR3 in amino acids: CASSKEYRWAGFSYEQYF. In DNA, the CDR3 is TGTGCCAGCAGCAAAGAGTATAGGTGGGCAGGCTTCTCCTACGAGCAGTACTTC.

The chain combines TRBV7-2 with TRBJ2-2; TRBD2 is a possible D gene (6 bases). Trimming removed 5 bases from V and 4 bases from J, with 11 bases in between. The germline CDR1 and CDR2 sequences are SGHTA and FQGNSA. CDR3 length: 14 residues. CDR3 sequence (DNA): TGTGCCAGCAGCCAGGACTATTTCACCGGGGAGCTGTTTTTT. Residues: CASSQDYFTGELFF.

The chain combines TRBV19 with TRBJ1-1, with D uncertain. The CDR3 sequence is 12 residues long. The V end was cut by 3 bases, the J end by 3 bases, with 5 bases between. CDR1 is LNHDA and CDR2 is SQIVND in the germline V gene (reference sequence). CDR3 protein: CASSMADTEAFF. CDR3 in DNA: TGTGCCAGTAGTATGGCCGACACTGAAGCTTTCTTT.

The V gene is TRBV11-2, the J gene TRBJ2-7, with a possible D match to TRBD2 (6 bases). Between the trimmed V and J ends, which lost 4 bases and 3 bases, there was a span of 13 bases. Germline loops: CDR1 SGHAT, CDR2 FQNNGV. This CDR3 is built from 14 residues. CDR3 in DNA: TGTGCCAGCAGCTCGAGCGGGTCAAACTACGAGCAGTACTTC. This sequence encodes CASSSSGSNYEQYF. Filled out from reference TRBV11-2 and TRBJ2-7, the complete variable domain reads EAGVAQSPRYKIIEKRQSVAFWCNPISGHATLYWYQQILGQGPKLLIQFQNNGVVDDSQLPKDRFSAERLKGVDSTLKIQPAKLEDSAVYLCASSSSGSNYEQYFGPGTRLTVT.